This T cell receptor beta chain was profiled in a study of blood T cell repertoires in COVID-19. At the level of the study: Samples of COVID-19 (acute and convalescent) were obtained from the United States, Italy and Spain. PBMCs, B-cell-depleted T cells, or T cells provided the cDNA or gDNA that made up the material.

Per the study methods: How many nucleated cells were present was estimated from reference gene primer amplification. Data came from immunoSEQ multiplex PCR; TCRdb stores just in-frame clones and leaves some out. Clonal size and the V and J genes are those of that table, whereas D and trimming came from the DNA. The sample has over 60,000 clones; under 95% are singletons. This CDR3 region has 13 residues. V was clipped by 4 bases and J by 8 bases; unmatched bases: 6. CDR1 and CDR2 from the germline V gene are SGHAT and FQDESV (reference sequence). Sequencing was done on a sample of peripheral blood. The rearrangement links TRBV11-1 to TRBJ1-2; TRBD1 matches 8 bases. This clonotype was sampled from a man aged 60-69 years with acute or convalescent COVID-19. The CDR3 sequence is CASSYDRGDGYTF. DNA for the CDR3: TGTGCCAGCAGCTACGACAGGGGTGACGGCTACACCTTC.